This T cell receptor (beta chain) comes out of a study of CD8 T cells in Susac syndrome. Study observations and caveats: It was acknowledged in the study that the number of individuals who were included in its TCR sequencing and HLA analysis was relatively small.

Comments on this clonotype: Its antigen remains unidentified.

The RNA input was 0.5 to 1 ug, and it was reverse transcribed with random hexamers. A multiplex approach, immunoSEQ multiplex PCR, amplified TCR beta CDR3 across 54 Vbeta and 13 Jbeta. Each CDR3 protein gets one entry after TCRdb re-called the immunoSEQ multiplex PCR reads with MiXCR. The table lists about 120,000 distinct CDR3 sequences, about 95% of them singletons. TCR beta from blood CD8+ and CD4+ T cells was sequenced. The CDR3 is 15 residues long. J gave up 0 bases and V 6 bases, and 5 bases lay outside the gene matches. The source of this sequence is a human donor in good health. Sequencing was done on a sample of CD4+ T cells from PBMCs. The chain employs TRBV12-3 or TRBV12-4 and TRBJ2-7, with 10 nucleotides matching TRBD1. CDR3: CASSPRTGGSYEQYF. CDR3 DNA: TGTGCCAGCAGCCCCAGGACAGGGGGCTCCTACGAGCAGTACTTC.